This T cell receptor beta chain was found in a study of blood T cells in healthy people across ages. Study-wide results and caveats: Compared with aged donors, long-lived donors showed fewer expanded clones, suggesting selection. Older age coincided with a roughly linear decline in TCR beta diversity per million T cells.

On this clonotype itself: What it recognizes is unknown. A much larger clone differs from this one at a single base, so this may be a read error.

Between the trimmed V and J ends, which lost 7 bases and 0 bases, there was a span of 7 bases. The CDR3 runs 13 residues. With a J-beta primer mix and a sample-barcoded 5' primer, a second PCR ran roughly 6 to 11 cycles. Every sample returned 2.5 million or more CDR3-containing paired-end reads. TCRdb re-called the 5' RACE reads with MiXCR, one entry per CDR3 protein. Among about 1.6 million distinct CDR3 sequences listed, roughly 32% were seen once. Extraction of total RNA produced a minimum of 5.5 micrograms from each sample. The chain combines TRBV12-3 or TRBV12-4 with TRBJ2-1; D gene unclear. The sample was blood. The sequence came from a young woman in good health. The CDR3 sequence: CASNQSSYNEQFF. The CDR3 DNA sequence: TGTGCCAGCAACCAAAGCTCCTACAATGAGCAGTTCTTC.